There are a few counts of the clone carrying this T cell receptor beta chain. The data were produced by immunoSEQ multiplex PCR, yet TCRdb's version contains in-frame clones alone and is incomplete. The sample has about 70,000 clones, around 88% seen once; the top ten hold about 2.1%. This entry is derived from a study of OX40 agonist ivuxolimab in advanced cancers. The sequence derives from an adult with an advanced solid tumor such as melanoma, head and neck, liver or kidney cancer. This material consisted of CD4+ or CD8+ T cells sorted from blood, taken in a trial of the OX40 agonist ivuxolimab.

The CDR3 DNA reads as TGTGCCAGCAGACCCCCGGACGGATACACTGAAGCTTTCTTT. Amino acid sequence: CASRPPDGYTEAFF. This chain joins TRBV28 and TRBJ1-1; no clear D gene. The germline V gene has CDR1 MDHEN and CDR2 SYDVKM. V was cut by 6 bases and J by 3 bases, with 14 bases left in between. CDR3 length equals 14 residues.